A selection of T cell receptor beta chains follows, all from one sample in a study of blood T cell repertoires in COVID-19. The method was immunoSEQ multiplex PCR; TCRdb's version includes in-frame clones alone and lacks a portion of them. The profile shows about 200,000 clones, 75% to 85% of them singletons. The sample taken for sequencing was PBMCs or T cells enriched from blood (not recorded which). The source of these receptors is a man aged 40-49 years who had recovered from COVID-19. Each CDR3 is given with its conserved first and last residue. A D gene is named only where the DNA matches it firmly. Clone size, where shown, is once, few, many, or a class for clones that have expanded.

TRBD1	TRBV27	few	TRBJ1-6	CASRKQGLGTTYNSPLHF	TGTGCCAGCAGGAAACAGGGGTTGGGGACCACCTATAATTCACCCCTCCACTTT
TRBD1	TRBV7-9	-	TRBJ2-5	CASSPGQGNQETQYF	TGTGCCAGCAGCCCTGGACAGGGGAACCAAGAGACCCAGTACTTC
TRBD1	TRBV27	-	TRBJ1-2	CASSLDRGYGYTF	TGTGCCAGCAGCTTGGACAGGGGCTATGGCTACACCTTC
-	TRBV5-1	few	TRBJ1-1	CASSRDSLMNTEAFF	TGCGCCAGCAGCCGAGACAGCCTCATGAACACTGAAGCTTTCTTT
TRBD1	TRBV5-1	-	TRBJ1-1	CASSPYRGANTEAFF	TGCGCCAGCAGCCCTTACAGGGGTGCGAACACTGAAGCTTTCTTT
TRBD2	TRBV9	-	TRBJ2-1	CASSVGSGGIYNEQFF	TGTGCCAGCAGCGTAGGATCGGGGGGAATCTACAATGAGCAGTTCTTC
-	TRBV4-3	-	TRBJ1-5	CASSQDKGDHYQPQHF	TGCGCCAGCAGCCAAGATAAGGGGGACCATTATCAGCCCCAGCATTTT
TRBD1	TRBV7-9	-	TRBJ1-4	CASSRDRGGEKLFF	TGTGCCAGCAGTCGCGACAGGGGAGGCGAAAAACTGTTTTTT
TRBD1	TRBV7-8	-	TRBJ1-5	CASSWTGGLSNQPQHF	TGTGCCAGCAGCTGGACAGGGGGTTTGAGCAATCAGCCCCAGCATTTT
-	TRBV5-4	-	TRBJ1-6	CASSSEVGYSSYNSPLHF	TGTGCCAGCAGCTCGGAGGTTGGTTATAGCTCCTATAATTCACCCCTCCACTTT
TRBD2	TRBV7-9	-	TRBJ2-5	CASSFFGAGREETQYF	TGTGCCAGCAGCTTTTTCGGAGCGGGACGTGAAGAGACCCAGTACTTC
TRBD2	TRBV5-1	once	TRBJ2-1	CASSPTSGIYNEQFF	TGCGCCAGCAGCCCGACTAGCGGCATCTACAATGAGCAGTTCTTC
-	TRBV27	-	TRBJ2-1	CASSLQQNSYNEQFF	TGTGCCAGCAGTTTACAACAGAACTCCTACAATGAGCAGTTCTTC
TRBD1	TRBV30	-	TRBJ1-2	CAWSGGQGGILYGYTF	TGTGCCTGGAGTGGAGGTCAGGGGGGAATCCTCTATGGCTACACCTTC
TRBD1	TRBV30	-	TRBJ1-4	CAWSVLGDRGQREKLFF	TGTGCCTGGAGTGTACTAGGAGACAGGGGGCAGAGGGAAAAACTGTTTTTT
-	TRBV27	few	TRBJ2-7	CASSLSIRGPGNYEQYF	TGTGCCAGCAGTTTATCGATCAGGGGCCCCGGGAACTACGAGCAGTACTTC
TRBD1	TRBV5-4	-	TRBJ1-2	CASSLKTGVYGYTF	TGTGCCAGCAGCTTAAAGACAGGGGTGTATGGCTACACCTTC
-	TRBV12-5	-	TRBJ2-3	CASGSLQDTQYF	TGTGCTAGTGGTTCTCTACAGGATACGCAGTATTTT
-	TRBV5-4	-	TRBJ1-4	CASSSGGGALNEKLFF	TGTGCCAGCAGCTCGGGAGGGGGGGCGTTAAATGAAAAACTGTTTTTT
-	TRBV4-1	-	TRBJ2-1	CASSPISRDEQFF	TGCGCCAGCAGCCCAATATCGAGGGATGAGCAGTTCTTC
-	TRBV30	few	TRBJ1-2	CAWRPTGLVGYTF	TGTGCCTGGAGACCTACAGGGCTAGTGGGCTACACCTTC
-	TRBV24-1	-	TRBJ2-1	CATSPNSRNEQFF	TGTGCCACCAGCCCAAATTCTAGAAATGAGCAGTTCTTC
TRBD1	TRBV5-4	-	TRBJ1-3	CASSSRQGRSGNTIYF	TGTGCCAGCAGCTCTAGACAGGGCCGCTCTGGAAACACCATATATTTT
TRBD1	TRBV6-2/TRBV6-3	-	TRBJ1-1	CASSHRGSMNTEAFF	TGTGCCAGCAGCCACAGGGGATCCATGAACACTGAAGCTTTCTTT
-	TRBV6-5	-	TRBJ1-5	CASSKQGGNQPQHF	TGTGCCAGCAGTAAACAAGGCGGGAATCAGCCCCAGCATTTT
-	TRBV7-9	-	TRBJ1-3	CASSPRVSGNTIYF	TGTGCCAGCAGCCCCAGGGTATCTGGAAACACCATATATTTT
TRBD2	TRBV3-1/TRBV3-2	-	TRBJ2-2	CASSQAPGLLGGELFF	TGTGCCAGCAGCCAGGCGCCGGGACTATTAGGCGGGGAGCTGTTTTTT
TRBD1	TRBV6-5	few	TRBJ1-2	CASSRGQGRGYTF	TGTGCCAGCAGCCGCGGACAGGGTCGCGGCTACACCTTC
-	TRBV14	once	TRBJ1-2	CASSQGGNYGYTF	TGTGCCAGCAGCCAAGGCGGGAACTATGGCTACACCTTC
TRBD2	TRBV24-1	-	TRBJ2-7	CATSGLAGGLYEQYF	TGTGCCACCAGTGGCTTAGCGGGAGGACTCTACGAGCAGTACTTC
-	TRBV28	few	TRBJ2-7	CATRAPSVGEQYF	TGTGCCACCAGGGCTCCCAGTGTCGGGGAGCAGTACTTC
-	TRBV7-9	-	TRBJ2-7	CASSWDNSYEQYF	TGTGCCAGCAGCTGGGACAACTCCTACGAGCAGTACTTC
TRBD1	TRBV24-1	-	TRBJ2-5	CATSDLPGQGSLQETQYF	TGTGCCACCAGTGATTTGCCCGGACAGGGGAGTCTACAAGAGACCCAGTACTTC
TRBD2	TRBV19	-	TRBJ2-3	CASSIRASGRGTDTQYF	TGTGCCAGTAGTATTAGGGCTAGCGGGAGGGGCACAGATACGCAGTATTTT
TRBD1	TRBV19	-	TRBJ2-1	CASSLSGGSYNEQFF	TGTGCCAGTAGTCTTTCAGGGGGCTCCTACAATGAGCAGTTCTTC
-	TRBV29-1	-	TRBJ2-1	CSVEGAFEGSYNEQFF	TGCAGCGTTGAAGGGGCCTTCGAGGGTTCCTACAATGAGCAGTTCTTC
-	TRBV6-1	-	TRBJ1-3	CASSESAGRNTIYF	TGTGCCAGCAGTGAATCGGCAGGTCGAAACACCATATATTTT
-	TRBV7-2	many	TRBJ2-5	CASSLVAVQETQYF	TGTGCCAGCAGCTTAGTAGCGGTACAAGAGACCCAGTACTTC
-	TRBV27	-	TRBJ1-1	CASSSTGYGSEAFF	TGTGCCAGCAGTTCTACAGGGTATGGGTCTGAAGCTTTCTTT
TRBD2	TRBV2	-	TRBJ2-1	CASTRSGGSYNEQFF	TGTGCCAGCACCCGAAGCGGGGGCTCCTACAATGAGCAGTTCTTC
-	TRBV4-3	once	TRBJ1-3	CASSQELTHSGNTIYF	TGCGCCAGCAGCCAAGAGCTGACTCACTCTGGAAACACCATATATTTT
-	TRBV18	-	TRBJ2-5	CASSPEWQETQYF	TGTGCCAGCTCACCAGAGTGGCAAGAGACCCAGTACTTC
TRBD2	TRBV5-6	-	TRBJ2-7	CASSPTRLAGVWSSYEQYF	TGTGCCAGCAGCCCTACGCGACTAGCGGGAGTTTGGAGCTCCTACGAGCAGTACTTC
TRBD1	TRBV18	-	TRBJ1-3	CASSPSTGQSSGNTIYF	TGTGCCAGCTCACCATCGACAGGGCAGAGCTCTGGAAACACCATATATTTT
-	TRBV29-1	-	TRBJ1-3	CSVVRSQGLGNTIYF	TGCAGCGTTGTACGTTCGCAGGGCCTTGGAAACACCATATATTTT
-	TRBV6-5	-	TRBJ2-7	CASSYGAGEEEQYF	TGTGCCAGCAGTTACGGGGCAGGTGAAGAAGAGCAGTACTTC
-	TRBV5-8	-	TRBJ1-5	CASSLNRNQPQHF	TGTGCCAGCAGCTTGAACAGGAATCAGCCCCAGCATTTT